This T cell receptor beta chain came from a study of spatial heterogeneity in lung cancer. Study in general: Detected beta-chain sequences consistently exceeded alpha-chain sequences. Combinations of a unique TCR and a UMI were tallied in raw reads, and on average each appeared more than ten times. General study findings and limits: Relative to follow-up, resection was when ubiquitous expanded tumor TCRs appeared more in blood.

Regarding time point: sample taken at primary tumor resection. Unsorted whole RNA samples from tumor, nontumor lung or frozen PBMC were sequenced. Samples came from around 70 TRACERx patients with untreated early-stage lung cancer. In regard to this clonotype: Antigen unknown.

Trimming left V 7 bases short and J 3 bases short, with 13 bases between. The CDR3 contains 14 residues. One entry per CDR3 protein, called by TCRdb with MiXCR from the 5' RACE reads. The sample lists more than 50,000 distinct CDR3 sequences, under 7.5% occurring once. The origin of this receptor is a female donor with early-stage non-small cell lung cancer. The chain employs TRBV12-3 or TRBV12-4 and TRBJ2-1, with D tentatively TRBD2 (7 bases). The input for sequencing was PBMCs, taken at surgery. CDR3 sequence: CASTSGGYYNEQFF. The CDR3 coding sequence is TGTGCCAGCACTTCGGGGGGCTACTACAATGAGCAGTTCTTC.